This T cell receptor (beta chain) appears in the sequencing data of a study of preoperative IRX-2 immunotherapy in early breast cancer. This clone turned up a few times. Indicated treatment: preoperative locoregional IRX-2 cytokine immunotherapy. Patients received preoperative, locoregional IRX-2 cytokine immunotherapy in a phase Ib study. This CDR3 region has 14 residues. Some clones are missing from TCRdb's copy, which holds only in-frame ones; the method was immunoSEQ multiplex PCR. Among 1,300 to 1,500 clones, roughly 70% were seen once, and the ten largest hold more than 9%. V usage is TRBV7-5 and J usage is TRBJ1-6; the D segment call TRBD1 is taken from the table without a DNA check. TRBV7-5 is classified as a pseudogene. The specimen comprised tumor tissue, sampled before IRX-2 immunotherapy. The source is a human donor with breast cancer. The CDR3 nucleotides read TGTGCCAGCAGCTTGGACAGGCTGAATTCACCCCTCCACTTT. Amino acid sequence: CASSLDRLNSPLHF.